This TCR beta chain emerged from a study of Ad26.COV2.S vaccination and SARS-CoV-2 variants. About the study: The study gave Ad26.COV2.S intramuscularly, once or twice 56 days apart. The study's findings and limits: Greater spike-specific TCR breadth was seen in vaccine recipients than in placebo recipients.

The repertoire was sequenced with immunoSEQ multiplex PCR; TCRdb's copy has only in-frame clones and lacks some. The sample shows about 480,000 clones, around 90% of them seen only once. Treatment specified: 15 to 20 received Ad26.COV2.S at low or high dose, single or two shots; several received placebo; per-sample allocation not given. Day 63 after the first vaccine or placebo injection was the time point for sampling. A Boston donor was an adult aged 18-55 years. Comment on this clone: Its cognate antigen is unknown.

Germline V gene lookup returns CDR1 ENHRY and CDR2 SYGVKD. This CDR3 region has 10 residues. V was shortened by 6 bases and J by 11 bases, with 9 bases between the two germline ends. The origin of this receptor is a person aged 18-60 years who received the Ad26.COV2.S COVID-19 vaccine or a placebo. This material consisted of peripheral blood, taken in a trial of Ad26.COV2.S vaccine versus placebo. The rearrangement joins TRBV10-3 to TRBJ2-3; the D gene is possibly TRBD2 (5 bases). In DNA form, the CDR3 reads TGTGCCATCAGGGACGGGGTGCAGTATTTT. It codes for CAIRDGVQYF.